These 15 T cell receptor beta chains share one sample of origin, sequenced in a study of T-cell memory formation after mild COVID-19. From the 5' RACE reads, TCRdb called clonotypes with MiXCR, one entry per CDR3 protein. The sample gives around 310,000 distinct CDR3 sequences, roughly an eighth of which show up once; over 20% is in the top ten. Sequences were obtained from PBMCs or a T cell subset sorted from them (not recorded which). The receptor source for this set is a man aged 18 to 30 who had mild COVID-19 (a few samples of this study predate the infection). Cell type and time point are not known.

This clonotype has more than one count but fewer than ten. The chain employs TRBV10-3 and TRBJ2-2; a weak D match, TRBD1 (5 bases). Germline CDR1 and CDR2: ENHRY and SYGVKD. The V end was cut by 3 bases, the J end by 0 bases, with 8 bases between. CDR3 size: 15 residues. In DNA, the CDR3 is TGTGCCATCAGTGACTGGGGCCCGAACACCGGGGAGCTGTTTTTT. This gives the protein CAISDWGPNTGELFF.

This clonotype was detected only a few times. V is TRBV5-1 and J is TRBJ1-1; D gene unclear. Looked up from germline, CDR1 is SGHRS and CDR2 is YFSETQ. Trimming removed 0 bases at V and 4 bases at J, with 10 bases between. This CDR3 is built from 14 residues. The CDR3 coding sequence is TGCGCCAGCAGCTTGGACGGGCTGGGCACTGAAGCTTTCTTT. Translating it yields CASSLDGLGTEAFF.

The V and J genes are TRBV4-2 and TRBJ1-6, with no clear D. Germline CDR1 is LGHNA and CDR2 is YNFKEQ. Trimming removed 3 bases from V and 2 bases from J, with 17 bases in between. This CDR3 comprises 18 residues. The CDR3 sequence is CASSQVHVDLTYNSPLHF. As DNA, the CDR3 is TGTGCCAGCAGCCAGGTACACGTGGACCTGACCTATAATTCACCCCTCCACTTT.

This chain links TRBV7-6 with TRBJ2-6; 8 bases are shared with TRBD1. V lost 1 base to trimming and J lost 1 base; unmatched junction nucleotides: 12. This CDR3 comprises 20 residues. Germline V lookup: CDR1 SGHVS, CDR2 FNYEAQ. The CDR3 region is CASSLEGQGAQFSGANVLTF. The CDR3 DNA is TGTGCCAGCAGCTTAGAGGGGCAGGGGGCTCAATTTTCTGGGGCCAACGTCCTGACTTTC.

This chain connects TRBV6-4 to TRBJ1-2; perhaps TRBD1 as D (5 bases). The V and J ends lost 1 base and 10 bases respectively, with 16 bases between them. CDR1 is MRHNA and CDR2 is SNTAGT in the germline V gene. This CDR3 contains 14 residues. The CDR3 reads CASSDFGGRGAYTF. In nucleotides, the CDR3 is TGTGCCAGCAGTGACTTCGGGGGTCGAGGCGCCTACACCTTC.

The J gene is TRBJ1-5, the V gene TRBV29-1; 9 bases align to TRBD1. V lost 4 bases to trimming and J lost 3 bases; unmatched junction nucleotides: 1. This CDR3 region has 13 residues. Germline V lookup: CDR1 SQVTM, CDR2 ANQGSEA. The CDR3 sequence: CSVGDRVNQPQHF. The CDR3 DNA follows: TGCAGCGTTGGGGACAGGGTCAATCAGCCCCAGCATTTT.

This clonotype was found a few times. The rearrangement uses TRBV6-2 or TRBV6-3 and TRBJ2-7; D unclear. Germline CDR1 MNHEY, CDR2 SVGEGT. Trimming removed 5 bases from V and 2 bases from J, with 10 bases in between. The CDR3 runs to 13 residues. CDR3 nucleotides: TGTGCCAGCAGTACCTCTAGTACCTACGAGCAGTACTTC. It yields the protein CASSTSSTYEQYF.

This clonotype has more than one count but fewer than ten. The chain combines TRBV6-5 with TRBJ1-1; 10 nucleotides align to TRBD1. The CDR3 spans 14 residues. Germline V gives CDR1 MNHEY, CDR2 SVGAGI. The ends lost 2 bases at V and 11 bases at J; junction bases unmatched: 8. CDR3 in amino acids: CASSYPGTGARAFF. The CDR3 bases are TGTGCCAGCAGTTACCCGGGGACAGGGGCCCGGGCTTTCTTT.

This sequence joins TRBV5-1 and TRBJ2-1, with a tentative D call TRBD1 (6 bases). Germline lookup yields CDR1 SGHRS and CDR2 YFSETQ. This CDR3 is 14 amino acids long. The V end lost 4 bases, the J end lost 4 bases, and 12 bases lay between the germline ends. The CDR3, as DNA: TGCGCCAGCAGCCCGACAGGAGTTTACAATGAGCAGTTCTTC. Amino acid sequence: CASSPTGVYNEQFF.

At least ten counts were recorded for this clonotype. V gene TRBV7-2 combines with J gene TRBJ2-3, with D possibly TRBD1 on 6 matching bases. This CDR3 is 14 amino acids long. CDR1 SGHTA and CDR2 FQGNSA come from the germline V gene. The ends were cut back, 2 bases at V and 4 bases at J, with 10 bases in the middle. The CDR3 DNA reads TGTGCCAGCAGCTTATTTCAGGGGTCAGATACGCAGTATTTT. Its protein is CASSLFQGSDTQYF.

The genes are TRBV10-3 and TRBJ2-5; 9 positions match TRBD2. The CDR3 is 15 amino acids. Per the germline V gene, CDR1 is ENHRY and CDR2 is SYGVKD. CDR3 in amino acids: CATGGLADGGETQYF. The CDR3 nucleotides read TGTGCGACCGGGGGACTAGCCGACGGGGGGGAGACCCAGTACTTC.

The chain carries TRBV7-6 and TRBJ2-5; 8 nucleotides align to TRBD1. The CDR3 runs to 14 residues. Per germline, CDR1 SGHVS and CDR2 FNYEAQ. Trimming cost V 5 bases and J 6 bases; bases outside gene matches: 8. Here the CDR3 DNA reads TGTGCCAGCAGCATCGGGACAGGCAGCCAGACCCAGTACTTC. It yields the protein CASSIGTGSQTQYF.

This clonotype has more than one count but fewer than ten. V is TRBV11-2 and J is TRBJ2-3; 8 bases align to TRBD2. J lost 6 bases, V lost 3 bases, and 11 bases had no gene match. This CDR3 contains 16 residues. Germline V gene data show CDR1 as SGHAT and CDR2 as FQNNGV. DNA for the CDR3: TGTGCCAGCAGCTTCCTACTAGCGGCCCCGGGGGATACGCAGTATTTT. Protein: CASSFLLAAPGDTQYF.

V usage is TRBV5-6 and J usage is TRBJ2-5; D remains ambiguous. V was shortened by 4 bases and J by 5 bases, with 18 bases between the two germline ends. This CDR3 contains 15 residues. Germline V lookup: CDR1 SGHDT, CDR2 YYEEEE. The CDR3 DNA follows: TGTGCCAGCAGCCCCTCCCTTGGATATTGGGAGACCCAGTACTTC. Its protein is CASSPSLGYWETQYF.

Concerning this clonotype: Mismatch with germline at one junction end may stem from a read error. The chain recombines TRBV29-1 with TRBJ2-7; 11 bases fit TRBD1. CDR3 length: 15 residues. Per germline, CDR1 SQVTM and CDR2 ANQGSEA. Written as DNA, the CDR3 is TGCAGCGCTGAAGGGACAGGGGGTCCGGTGTACGAGCAGTACTTC. Protein sequence: CSAEGTGGPVYEQYF.